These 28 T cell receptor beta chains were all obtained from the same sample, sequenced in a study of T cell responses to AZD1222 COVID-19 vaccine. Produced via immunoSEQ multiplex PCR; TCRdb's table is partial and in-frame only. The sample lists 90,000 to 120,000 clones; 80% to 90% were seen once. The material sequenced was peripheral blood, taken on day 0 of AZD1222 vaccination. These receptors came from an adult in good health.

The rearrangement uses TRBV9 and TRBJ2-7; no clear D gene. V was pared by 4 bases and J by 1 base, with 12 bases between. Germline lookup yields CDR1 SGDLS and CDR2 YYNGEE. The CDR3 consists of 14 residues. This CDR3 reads CASSPRLGSYEQYF. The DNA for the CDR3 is TGTGCCAGCAGCCCCCGGCTAGGATCCTACGAGCAGTACTTC.

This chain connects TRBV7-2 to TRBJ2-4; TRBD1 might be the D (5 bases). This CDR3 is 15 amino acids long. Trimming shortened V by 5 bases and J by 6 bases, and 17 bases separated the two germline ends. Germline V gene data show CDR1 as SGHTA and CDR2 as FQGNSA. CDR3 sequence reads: CASSPSVLRGNIQYF. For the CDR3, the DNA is TGTGCCAGCAGCCCATCCGTTCTAAGGGGAAACATTCAGTACTTC.

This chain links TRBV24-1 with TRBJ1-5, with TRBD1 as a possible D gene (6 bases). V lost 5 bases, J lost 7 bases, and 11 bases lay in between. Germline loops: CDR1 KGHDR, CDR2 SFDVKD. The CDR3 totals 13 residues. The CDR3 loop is CATSGGQGQPQHF. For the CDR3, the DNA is TGTGCCACCAGTGGTGGCCAGGGGCAGCCCCAGCATTTT.

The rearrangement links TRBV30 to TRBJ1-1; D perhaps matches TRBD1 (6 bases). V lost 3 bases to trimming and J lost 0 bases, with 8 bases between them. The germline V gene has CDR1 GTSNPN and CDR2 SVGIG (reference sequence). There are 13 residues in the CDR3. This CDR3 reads CAWRGQVNTEAFF. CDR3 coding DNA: TGTGCCTGGAGGGGACAAGTGAACACTGAAGCTTTCTTT.

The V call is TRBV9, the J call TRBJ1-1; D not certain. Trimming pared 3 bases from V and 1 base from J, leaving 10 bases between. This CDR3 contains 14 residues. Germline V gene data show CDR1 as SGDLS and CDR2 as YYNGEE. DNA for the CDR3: TGTGCCAGCAGCGCACAGTCGGCGAACACTGAAGCTTTCTTT. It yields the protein CASSAQSANTEAFF.

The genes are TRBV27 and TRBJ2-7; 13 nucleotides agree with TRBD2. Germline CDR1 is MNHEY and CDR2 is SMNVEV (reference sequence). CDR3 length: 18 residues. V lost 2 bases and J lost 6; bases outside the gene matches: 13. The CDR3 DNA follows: TGTGCCAGCAGTTTACGAGGCGCCGGGACTAGCGGGACGGTCGAGCAGTACTTC. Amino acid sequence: CASSLRGAGTSGTVEQYF.

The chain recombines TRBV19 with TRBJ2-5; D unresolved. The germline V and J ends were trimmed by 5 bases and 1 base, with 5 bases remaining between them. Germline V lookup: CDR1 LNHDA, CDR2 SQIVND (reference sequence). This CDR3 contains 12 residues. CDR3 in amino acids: CASSQFQETQYF. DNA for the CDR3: TGTGCCAGTAGTCAATTCCAAGAGACCCAGTACTTC.

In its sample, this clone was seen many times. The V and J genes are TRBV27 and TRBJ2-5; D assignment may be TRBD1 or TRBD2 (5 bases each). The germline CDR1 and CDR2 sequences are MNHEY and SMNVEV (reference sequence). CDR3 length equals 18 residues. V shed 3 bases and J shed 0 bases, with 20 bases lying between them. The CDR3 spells CASSLGTIKRRHQETQYF. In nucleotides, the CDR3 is TGTGCCAGCAGTTTGGGGACGATAAAACGGCGTCACCAAGAGACCCAGTACTTC.

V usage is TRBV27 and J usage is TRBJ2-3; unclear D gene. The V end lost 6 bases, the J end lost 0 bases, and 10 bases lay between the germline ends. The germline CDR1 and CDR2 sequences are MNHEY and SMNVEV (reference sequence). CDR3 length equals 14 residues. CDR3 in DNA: TGTGCCAGCAGCAGAGTCCGGAGCACAGATACGCAGTATTTT. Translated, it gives CASSRVRSTDTQYF.

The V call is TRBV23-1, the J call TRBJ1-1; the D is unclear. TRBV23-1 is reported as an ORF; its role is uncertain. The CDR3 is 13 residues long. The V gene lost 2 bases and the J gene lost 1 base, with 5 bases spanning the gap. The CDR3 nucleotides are TGCGCCAGCAGTCAACGGGAGAACACTGAAGCTTTCTTT. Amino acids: CASSQRENTEAFF.

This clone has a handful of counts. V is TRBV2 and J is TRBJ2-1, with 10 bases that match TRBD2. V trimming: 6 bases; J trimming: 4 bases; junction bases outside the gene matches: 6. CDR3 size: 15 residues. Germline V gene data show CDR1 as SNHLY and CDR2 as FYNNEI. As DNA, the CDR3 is TGTGCCAGCAGCCCGACTAGCGGGCAATACAATGAGCAGTTCTTC. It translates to CASSPTSGQYNEQFF.

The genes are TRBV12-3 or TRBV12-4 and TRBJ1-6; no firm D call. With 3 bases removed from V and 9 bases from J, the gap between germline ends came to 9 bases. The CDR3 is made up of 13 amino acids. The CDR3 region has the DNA TGTGCCAGCAGTTTGCACAGAAGTTCACCCCTCCACTTT. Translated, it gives CASSLHRSSPLHF.

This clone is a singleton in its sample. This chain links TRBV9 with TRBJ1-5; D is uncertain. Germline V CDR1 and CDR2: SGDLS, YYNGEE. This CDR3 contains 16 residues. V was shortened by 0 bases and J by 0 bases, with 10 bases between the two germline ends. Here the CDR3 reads CASSVDSGYSNQPQHF. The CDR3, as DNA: TGTGCCAGCAGCGTAGATTCAGGTTATAGCAATCAGCCCCAGCATTTT.

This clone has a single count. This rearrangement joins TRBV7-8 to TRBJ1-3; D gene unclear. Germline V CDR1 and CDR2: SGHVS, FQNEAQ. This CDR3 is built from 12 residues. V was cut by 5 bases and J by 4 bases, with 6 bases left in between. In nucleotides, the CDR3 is TGTGCCAGCAGCCGTGCGGGAAACACCATATATTTT. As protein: CASSRAGNTIYF.

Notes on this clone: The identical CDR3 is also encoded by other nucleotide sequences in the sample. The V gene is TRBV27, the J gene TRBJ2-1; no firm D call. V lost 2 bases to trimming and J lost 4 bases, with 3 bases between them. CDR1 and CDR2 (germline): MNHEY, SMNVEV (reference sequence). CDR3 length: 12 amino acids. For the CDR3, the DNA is TGTGCCAGCAGTTTAAATTACAATGAGCAGTTCTTC. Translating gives CASSLNYNEQFF.

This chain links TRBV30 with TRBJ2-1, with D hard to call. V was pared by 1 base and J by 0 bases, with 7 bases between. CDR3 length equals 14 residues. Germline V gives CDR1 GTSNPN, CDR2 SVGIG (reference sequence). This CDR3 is CAWSEQSSYNEQFF. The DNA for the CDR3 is TGTGCCTGGAGTGAGCAGAGCTCCTACAATGAGCAGTTCTTC.

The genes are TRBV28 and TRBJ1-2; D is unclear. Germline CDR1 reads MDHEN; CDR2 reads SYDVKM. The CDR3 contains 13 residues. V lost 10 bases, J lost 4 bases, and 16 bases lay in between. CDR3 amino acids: CATHFGGPYGYTF. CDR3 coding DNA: TGTGCCACTCACTTTGGAGGACCCTATGGCTACACCTTC.

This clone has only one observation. The CDR3 sequence: CATGTEYNSPLHF. DNA of the CDR3: TGTGCCACCGGGACAGAATATAATTCACCCCTCCACTTT. The rearrangement joins TRBV15 to TRBJ1-6; 7 bases agree with TRBD1. J gave up 4 bases and V 8 bases, and 2 bases lay outside the gene matches. The CDR3 is 13 residues long. The germline CDR1 and CDR2 sequences are LNHNV and YYDKDF (reference sequence).

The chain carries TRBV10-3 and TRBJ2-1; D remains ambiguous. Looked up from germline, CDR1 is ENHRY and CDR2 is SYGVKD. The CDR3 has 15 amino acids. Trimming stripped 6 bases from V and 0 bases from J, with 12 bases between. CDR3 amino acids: CAISRRDSSYNEQFF. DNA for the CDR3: TGTGCCATCAGCCGGCGTGACTCCTCCTACAATGAGCAGTTCTTC.

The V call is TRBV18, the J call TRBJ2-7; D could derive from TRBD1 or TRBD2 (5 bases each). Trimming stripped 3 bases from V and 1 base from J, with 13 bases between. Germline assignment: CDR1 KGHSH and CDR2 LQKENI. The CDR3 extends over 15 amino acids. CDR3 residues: CASSPPGTASYEQYF. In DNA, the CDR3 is TGTGCCAGCTCACCTCCCGGGACGGCGTCCTACGAGCAGTACTTC. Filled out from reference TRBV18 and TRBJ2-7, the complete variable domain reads NAGVMQNPRHLVRRRGQEARLRCSPMKGHSHVYWYRQLPEEGLKFMVYLQKENIIDESGMPKERFSAEFPKEGPSILRIQQVVRGDSAAYFCASSPPGTASYEQYFGPGTRLTVT.

The CDR3 region has the DNA TGTGCCTGGAGTCCCGGGAATAGCGGCAACTACGAGCAGTACTTC. It codes for CAWSPGNSGNYEQYF. The rearrangement links TRBV30 to TRBJ2-7; possible D gene TRBD2, 6 bases. This CDR3 is 15 amino acids long. Per germline, CDR1 GTSNPN and CDR2 SVGIG (reference sequence). The V end lost 2 bases, the J end lost 3 bases, and 17 bases lay between the germline ends.

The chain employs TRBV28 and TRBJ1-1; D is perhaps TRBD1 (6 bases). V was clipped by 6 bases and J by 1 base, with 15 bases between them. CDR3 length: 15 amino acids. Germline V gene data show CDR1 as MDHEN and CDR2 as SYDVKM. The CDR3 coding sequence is TGTGCCAGCAGACTACCGGGGGCGGCGAACACTGAAGCTTTCTTT. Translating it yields CASRLPGAANTEAFF.

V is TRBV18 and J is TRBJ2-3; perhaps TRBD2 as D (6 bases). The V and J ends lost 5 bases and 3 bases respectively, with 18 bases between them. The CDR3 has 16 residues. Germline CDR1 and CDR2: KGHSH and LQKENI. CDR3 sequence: CASSTGSGLWTDTQYF. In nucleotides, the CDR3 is TGTGCCAGCTCAACGGGGTCGGGACTGTGGACAGATACGCAGTATTTT.

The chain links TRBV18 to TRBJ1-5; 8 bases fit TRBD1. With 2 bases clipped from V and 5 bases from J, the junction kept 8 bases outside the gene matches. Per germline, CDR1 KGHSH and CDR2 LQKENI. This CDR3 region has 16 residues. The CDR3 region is CASSPTGAGGDQPQHF. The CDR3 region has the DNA TGTGCCAGCTCACCAACCGGGGCAGGGGGCGATCAGCCCCAGCATTTT. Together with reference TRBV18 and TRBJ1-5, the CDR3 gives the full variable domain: NAGVMQNPRHLVRRRGQEARLRCSPMKGHSHVYWYRQLPEEGLKFMVYLQKENIIDESGMPKERFSAEFPKEGPSILRIQQVVRGDSAAYFCASSPTGAGGDQPQHFGDGTRLSIL.

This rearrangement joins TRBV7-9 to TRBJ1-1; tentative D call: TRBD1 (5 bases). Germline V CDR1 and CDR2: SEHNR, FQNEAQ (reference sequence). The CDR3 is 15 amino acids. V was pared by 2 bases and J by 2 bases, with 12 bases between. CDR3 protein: CASSLRHGTNTEAFF. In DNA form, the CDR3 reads TGTGCCAGCAGCTTACGGCACGGGACCAACACTGAAGCTTTCTTT. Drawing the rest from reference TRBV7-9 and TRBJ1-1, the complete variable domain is DTGVSQNPRHKITKRGQNVTFRCDPISEHNRLYWYRQTLGQGPEFLTYFQNEAQLEKSRLLSDRFSAERPKGSFSTLEIQRTEQGDSAMYLCASSLRHGTNTEAFFGQGTRLTVV.

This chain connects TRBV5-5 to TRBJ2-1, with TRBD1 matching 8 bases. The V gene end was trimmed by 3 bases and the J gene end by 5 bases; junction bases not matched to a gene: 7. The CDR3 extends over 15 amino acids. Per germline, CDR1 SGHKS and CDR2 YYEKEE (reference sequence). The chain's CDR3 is CASSYGQGVDNEQFF. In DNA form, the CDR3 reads TGTGCCAGCAGCTATGGACAGGGCGTCGACAATGAGCAGTTCTTC.

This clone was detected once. CDR3 amino acids: CASSLALAAELFF. For the CDR3, the DNA is TGTGCCAGCAGCTTAGCCCTCGCCGCGGAGCTGTTTTTT. The gene calls are TRBV7-2 and TRBJ2-2; D is uncertain. Between the trimmed V and J ends, which lost 0 bases and 10 bases, there was a span of 9 bases. Germline lookup yields CDR1 SGHTA and CDR2 FQGNSA. The CDR3 totals 13 residues.

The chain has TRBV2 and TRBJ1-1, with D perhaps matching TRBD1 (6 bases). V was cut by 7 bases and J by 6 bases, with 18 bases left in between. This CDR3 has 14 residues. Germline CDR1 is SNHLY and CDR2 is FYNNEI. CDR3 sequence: CASMLEGVNAEAFF. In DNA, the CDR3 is TGTGCCAGCATGCTTGAGGGGGTTAACGCTGAAGCTTTCTTT.